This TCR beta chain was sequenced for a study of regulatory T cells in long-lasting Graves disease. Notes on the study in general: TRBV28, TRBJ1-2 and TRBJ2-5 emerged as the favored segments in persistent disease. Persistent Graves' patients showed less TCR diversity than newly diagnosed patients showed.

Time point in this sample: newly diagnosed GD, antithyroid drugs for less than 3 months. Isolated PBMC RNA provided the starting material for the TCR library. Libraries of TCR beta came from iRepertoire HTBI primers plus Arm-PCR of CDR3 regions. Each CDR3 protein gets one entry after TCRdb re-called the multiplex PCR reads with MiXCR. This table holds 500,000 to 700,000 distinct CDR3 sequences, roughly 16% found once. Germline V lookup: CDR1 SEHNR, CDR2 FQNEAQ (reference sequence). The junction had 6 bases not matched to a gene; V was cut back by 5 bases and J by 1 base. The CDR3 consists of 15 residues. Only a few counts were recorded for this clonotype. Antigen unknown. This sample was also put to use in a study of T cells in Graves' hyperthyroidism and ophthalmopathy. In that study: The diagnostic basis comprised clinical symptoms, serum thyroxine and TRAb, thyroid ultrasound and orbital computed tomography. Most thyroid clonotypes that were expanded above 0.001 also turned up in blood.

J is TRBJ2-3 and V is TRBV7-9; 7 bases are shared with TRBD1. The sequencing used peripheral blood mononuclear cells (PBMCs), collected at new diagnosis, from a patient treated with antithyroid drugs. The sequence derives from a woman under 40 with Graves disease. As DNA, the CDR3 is TGTGCCAGCAGCCGACAGGGAGTGGGCACAGATACGCAGTATTTT. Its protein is CASSRQGVGTDTQYF.